The 24 T cell receptor beta chains reported below all come from one sample, sequenced in a study of CD8 T cells in ankylosing spondylitis. TCRdb processed the 5' RACE reads anew with MiXCR; each CDR3 protein has one entry. The sample has about 280,000 distinct CDR3 sequences, about 19% seen once. Sequenced sample: blood, either unsorted or a sorted T cell fraction (not recorded which). The receptor set was obtained from a male donor with ankylosing spondylitis or in good health (not recorded which).

Many counts were recorded for this clonotype. The chain is built from TRBV7-2 and TRBJ1-2; TRBD1 matches 7 bases. Germline CDR1 reads SGHTA; CDR2 reads FQGNSA. Trimming removed 5 bases from V and 4 bases from J; junction bases left unmatched: 1. This CDR3 is 12 amino acids long. CDR3 sequence: CASSRDSYGYTF. The CDR3 nucleotides read TGTGCCAGCAGCCGGGACAGCTATGGCTACACCTTC.

V is TRBV11-2 and J is TRBJ2-3; no clear D. Germline values: CDR1 SGHAT, CDR2 FQNNGV. CDR3 size: 15 residues. Trimming cost V 1 base and J 2 bases, with 10 bases left between them. The CDR3 DNA follows: TGTGCCAGCAGCTTAGTCGCGACTGTCACAGATACGCAGTATTTT. Its translation: CASSLVATVTDTQYF.

This clonotype was detected a few times. J is TRBJ2-1 and V is TRBV12-3 or TRBV12-4; 16 bases agree with TRBD2. The CDR3 is 19 residues long. V gave up 4 bases and J gave up 6 bases; unmatched junction bases: 12. The CDR3 loop is CASSSTGTSGGVRLNEQFF. In DNA form, the CDR3 reads TGTGCCAGCAGTTCAACCGGGACTAGCGGGGGGGTCCGCCTCAATGAGCAGTTCTTC.

This clonotype was detected a few times. CDR3 amino acids: CASSPLRLITEAFF. In nucleotides, the CDR3 is TGTGCCAGCAGTCCTCTTCGTCTGATCACTGAAGCTTTCTTT. This chain uses TRBV12-3 or TRBV12-4 with TRBJ1-1, with unresolved D. The CDR3 sequence is 14 residues long. Trimming cost V 5 bases and J 4 bases, with 14 bases left between them.

This clonotype has a count of ten or more. The chain is built from TRBV12-3 or TRBV12-4 and TRBJ2-5; no clear D. The CDR3 contains 13 residues. V lost 3 bases and J lost 5, with 10 bases in between. The CDR3 region has the DNA TGTGCCAGCAGTTTGGCGAAATGGGAGACCCAGTACTTC. Its translation: CASSLAKWETQYF.

This clonotype was detected only a few times. This chain joins TRBV5-1 and TRBJ2-5; 10 bases are a match to TRBD2. J lost 2 bases, V lost 4 bases, and 8 bases had no gene match. There are 16 residues in the CDR3. CDR1 and CDR2 (germline): SGHRS, YFSETQ. This CDR3 is CASSPAGGTRQETQYF. CDR3 DNA sequence: TGCGCCAGCAGCCCAGCGGGGGGGACAAGGCAAGAGACCCAGTACTTC. Variable domain in full (rest from reference TRBV5-1 and TRBJ2-5): KAGVTQTPRYLIKTRGQQVTLSCSPISGHRSVSWYQQTPGQGLQFLFEYFSETQRNKGNFPGRFSGRQFSNSRSEMNVSTLELGDSALYLCASSPAGGTRQETQYFGPGTRLLVL.

V gene TRBV10-3 combines with J gene TRBJ1-2; perhaps TRBD1 as D (5 bases). V was pared by 6 bases and J by 2 bases, with 19 bases between. Germline V gene sequence: CDR1 ENHRY, CDR2 SYGVKD. This CDR3 has 16 amino acids. The chain's CDR3 is CAISDPGPYGNYGYTF. The CDR3 DNA follows: TGTGCCATCAGCGATCCGGGACCGTATGGGAACTATGGCTACACCTTC.

The chain combines TRBV2 with TRBJ2-1; D uncertain. Germline lookup yields CDR1 SNHLY and CDR2 FYNNEI. V lost 1 base, J lost 2 bases, and 9 bases lay in between. The CDR3 has 15 amino acids. The CDR3 sequence: CASSEDGLTYNEQFF. In DNA, the CDR3 is TGTGCCAGCAGTGAAGATGGGTTAACCTACAATGAGCAGTTCTTC.

This clonotype has just a few counts. The chain joins TRBV2 to TRBJ1-1; D is unclear. The CDR3 length is 12 residues. The V gene lost 2 bases and the J gene lost 11 bases, with 12 bases spanning the gap. Germline CDR1 and CDR2: SNHLY and FYNNEI. The CDR3 DNA follows: TGTGCCAGCAGTGAATTAGAACTGAAGGCTTTCTTT. Encoded protein: CASSELELKAFF. Together with reference TRBV2 and TRBJ1-1, the CDR3 gives the full variable domain: EPEVTQTPSHQVTQMGQEVILRCVPISNHLYFYWYRQILGQKVEFLVSFYNNEISEKSEIFDDQFSVERPDGSNFTLKIRSTKLEDSAMYFCASSELELKAFFGQGTRLTVV.

This clonotype appeared a few times. This rearrangement joins TRBV5-5 to TRBJ2-2; maybe TRBD2 (6 bases). Germline-derived CDR1 and CDR2 are SGHKS and YYEKEE (reference sequence). V lost 2 bases and J lost 0, with 11 bases in between. This CDR3 region has 16 residues. CDR3 coding DNA: TGTGCCAGCAGCTTAGGACTACTCGCGAACACCGGGGAGCTGTTTTTT. It is translated as CASSLGLLANTGELFF.

Ten or more counts support this clonotype. This chain uses TRBV9 with TRBJ2-2; TRBD2 is a possible D gene (5 bases). Germline V CDR1 and CDR2: SGDLS, YYNGEE. The CDR3 extends over 14 amino acids. Trimming cost V 2 bases and J 7 bases, with 12 bases left between them. The CDR3 nucleotides are TGTGCCAGCAGCGTCGTAGCGACTGACGGGGAGCTGTTTTTT. Translation: CASSVVATDGELFF.

The chain combines TRBV24-1 with TRBJ2-7; TRBD2 is a possible D gene (6 bases). Per germline, CDR1 KGHDR and CDR2 SFDVKD. The CDR3 is 13 amino acids. V lost 9 bases to trimming and J lost 0 bases, with 11 bases between them. CDR3 protein: CATQPSASYEQYV. Here the CDR3 DNA reads TGTGCCACCCAGCCTAGCGCCTCCTACGAGCAGTACGTC.

This sequence joins TRBV27 and TRBJ1-2, with 9 bases fitting TRBD1. The junction had 4 bases not matched to a gene; V was cut back by 1 base and J by 4 bases. Germline loops: CDR1 MNHEY, CDR2 SMNVEV (reference sequence). The CDR3 loop spans 15 amino acids. In nucleotides, the CDR3 is TGTGCCAGCAGTTTATACGCGGGACAGGGCTATGGCTACACCTTC. This gives the protein CASSLYAGQGYGYTF.

This chain joins TRBV5-4 and TRBJ1-4; D may be TRBD1 (5 bases). Trimming cost V 2 bases and J 0 bases, with 11 bases left between them. This CDR3 has 16 residues. Germline CDR1 SGHNT, CDR2 YYREEE (reference sequence). CDR3 protein: CASSFGTAATNEKLFF. For the CDR3, the DNA is TGTGCCAGCAGCTTTGGGACGGCTGCAACTAATGAAAAACTGTTTTTT.

This clonotype has ten or more counts. V and J are TRBV24-1 and TRBJ2-2; D tentatively reads TRBD1 or TRBD2 (5 bases each). The CDR3 has 13 residues. Germline loops: CDR1 KGHDR, CDR2 SFDVKD. Trimming stripped 11 bases from V and 2 bases from J, with 11 bases between. CDR3 residues: CAIGTGNTGELFF. CDR3 DNA sequence: TGTGCCATCGGGACGGGTAACACCGGGGAGCTGTTTTTT.

This clonotype was found many times. V usage is TRBV5-1 and J usage is TRBJ2-3; possibly TRBD1 or TRBD2 for D (5 bases each). CDR1 is SGHRS and CDR2 is YFSETQ in the germline V gene. Between the trimmed V and J ends, which lost 4 bases and 2 bases, there was a span of 8 bases. The CDR3 is 13 residues long. The CDR3 nucleotides read TGCGCCAGCAGCCGGGGCCCCACAGATACGCAGTATTTT. It translates to CASSRGPTDTQYF. The complete variable domain, with remaining parts taken from reference TRBV5-1 and TRBJ2-3, reads KAGVTQTPRYLIKTRGQQVTLSCSPISGHRSVSWYQQTPGQGLQFLFEYFSETQRNKGNFPGRFSGRQFSNSRSEMNVSTLELGDSALYLCASSRGPTDTQYFGPGTRLTVL.

This chain joins TRBV2 and TRBJ1-5; D uncertain. Germline lookup yields CDR1 SNHLY and CDR2 FYNNEI. The V end lost 8 bases, the J end lost 1 base, and 15 bases lay between the germline ends. The CDR3 contains 15 residues. In nucleotides, the CDR3 is TGTGCCAGCCTCCATCGGCCCGAGAGCAATCAGCCCCAGCATTTT. Amino acids: CASLHRPESNQPQHF.

This clonotype was seen a single time. A much larger clonotype is one base distant, so this may be a read error. The CDR3 nucleotides are TGCACCAGCAAGGGCGAGCTCACAGATACGCAGTATTTT. Its translation: CTSKGELTDTQYF. V usage is TRBV5-1 and J usage is TRBJ2-3; D is undetermined. Germline V gene data show CDR1 as SGHRS and CDR2 as YFSETQ. The CDR3 extends over 13 amino acids.

The chain carries TRBV7-3 and TRBJ2-2; D not certain. The CDR3 length is 16 residues. The V gene's germline CDR1 is SGHTA and CDR2 FQGTGA. V was pared by 1 base and J by 7 bases, with 16 bases between. Here the CDR3 reads CASSLNAMGSNGELFF. The CDR3 region has the DNA TGTGCCAGCAGCTTAAACGCCATGGGGTCGAACGGGGAGCTGTTTTTT.

V usage is TRBV7-8 and J usage is TRBJ2-5; 9 bases map to TRBD2. Unmatched junction bases numbered 11, after V lost 5 bases and J lost 4 bases. The CDR3 is 16 amino acids. Germline V gene lookup returns CDR1 SGHVS and CDR2 FQNEAQ. In DNA, the CDR3 is TGTGCCAGCAGCCCCCAGATAGCGGGAGTGGGAGAGACCCAGTACTTC. As protein: CASSPQIAGVGETQYF.

The gene calls are TRBV20-1 and TRBJ2-1; 11 positions match TRBD2. The V gene's germline CDR1 is DFQATT and CDR2 SNEGSKA (reference sequence). The V segment lost 7 bases and the J segment 8 bases; nucleotides outside the gene matches: 28. This CDR3 is built from 20 residues. Here the CDR3 DNA reads TGCAGTGGGGACAGCGTCACTAGCGGGAGTTGGATCAGGGGGTATCATGAGCAGTTCTTC. Translating gives CSGDSVTSGSWIRGYHEQFF.

This clonotype was recorded a few times. The V call is TRBV28, the J call TRBJ2-1; the D gene is possibly TRBD2 (6 bases). This CDR3 spans 11 amino acids. Germline V gene lookup returns CDR1 MDHEN and CDR2 SYDVKM. Trimming pared 4 bases from V and 12 bases from J, leaving 10 bases between. The CDR3 DNA follows: TGTGCCAGCAGTTCCCGGGACTCGCAGTTCTTC. Translating it yields CASSSRDSQFF.

This clonotype was picked up many times. CDR3 sequence (DNA): TGCAGCGTACGGGGGGCGCAGAACTATGGCTACACCTTC. Its translation: CSVRGAQNYGYTF. The gene calls are TRBV29-1 and TRBJ1-2; maybe TRBD1 (6 bases). Per the germline V gene, CDR1 is SQVTM and CDR2 is ANQGSEA. Trimming removed 6 bases at V and 2 bases at J, with 13 bases between. There are 13 residues in the CDR3.

This clonotype was seen a handful of times. The V and J genes are TRBV20-1 and TRBJ2-2; no reliable D call. CDR3 length: 14 residues. Germline CDR1 reads DFQATT; CDR2 reads SNEGSKA (reference sequence). Trimming took 6 bases from V and 5 from J, leaving 16 bases between them. The CDR3 coding sequence is TGCAGTGCCGAGGCGTCGTTCGGGACCGGGGAGCTGTTTTTT. The encoded protein is CSAEASFGTGELFF.